This is a list of T cell receptor beta chains from one sample in a study of cytomegalovirus exposure and HLA in healthy donors. The repertoire was sequenced with immunoSEQ multiplex PCR; TCRdb's copy has only in-frame clones and lacks some. The data hold approximately 170,000 clones, with about 90% observed a single time. The sequencing sample was made of PBMCs. The receptors shown here come from a woman aged 18-29 years in good health and CMV-seropositive. Both conserved end residues are part of each CDR3. D genes are given only for firm matches. A row's size may be missing; if present it is once, few, many or a size class.

CDR3nt,CDR3aa,d_gene,j_gene,abundance,len,v_gene
TGTGCCAGCAGCTTGGGCCGGGGAATGAACACTGAAGCTTTCTTT,CASSLGRGMNTEAFF,NA,TRBJ1-1,NA,15,TRBV5-5
TGTGCCAGCAGCCCACGGACACCCCTGGGCACAGATACGCAGTATTTT,CASSPRTPLGTDTQYF,NA,TRBJ2-3,NA,16,TRBV13
TGTGCTAGTGGGCCGGGACAGTTTAGCACAGATACGCAGTATTTT,CASGPGQFSTDTQYF,TRBD1,TRBJ2-3,few,15,TRBV12-5
TGTGCCAGCAGTCTACCCCTAGGACTAGCGGCGGAGTACGAGCAGTACTTC,CASSLPLGLAAEYEQYF,TRBD2,TRBJ2-7,once,17,TRBV28
TGTGCCAGCAGTTTAAGGGGGGGATCCTACGAGCAGTACTTC,CASSLRGGSYEQYF,NA,TRBJ2-7,NA,14,TRBV27
TGTGCCAGCAGTCTCACGGGACAGGGGGAGACCCAGTACTTC,CASSLTGQGETQYF,TRBD1,TRBJ2-5,once,14,TRBV27
TGTGCCAGCAGTTTAGGGCAGGGGAACACTGAAGCTTTCTTT,CASSLGQGNTEAFF,NA,TRBJ1-1,NA,14,TRBV28
TGTGCCAGTAGACCCCTACTTAGCACAGATACGCAGTATTTT,CASRPLLSTDTQYF,NA,TRBJ2-3,NA,14,TRBV19
TGTGCCAGCAGCTTCAATCCGACTCTAGCGACCTTCTACGAGCAGTACTTC,CASSFNPTLATFYEQYF,NA,TRBJ2-7,NA,17,TRBV7-2
TGTGCCAGCAGTCAAACTAGGGTCCCCGAAAACATTCAGTACTTC,CASSQTRVPENIQYF,NA,TRBJ2-4,NA,15,TRBV27
TGTGCCAGTAGTATGGGTTATAGCGGACAAGAGACCCAGTACTTC,CASSMGYSGQETQYF,NA,TRBJ2-5,NA,15,TRBV19
TGTGCCAGCAGCTCCGGGGACTATAATTCACCCCTCCACTTT,CASSSGDYNSPLHF,NA,TRBJ1-6,NA,14,TRBV5-4
TGTGCCAGCAGTTCCCATTGGCAGGGGGGCTACACCTTC,CASSSHWQGGYTF,NA,TRBJ1-2,NA,13,TRBV27
TGTGCCAGCAGTTTCGGTGTGGGGGGTAATGAAAAACTGTTTTTT,CASSFGVGGNEKLFF,NA,TRBJ1-4,NA,15,TRBV28
TGCGCCAGCAGCTTGGAACATGGGGGACAGGGGGCTTACGAGCAGTACTTC,CASSLEHGGQGAYEQYF,TRBD1,TRBJ2-7,NA,17,TRBV5-1
TGTGCCAGCAGTCCCGTAGAGAGGGACAGGGGGAGGTCCCAGTACTTC,CASSPVERDRGRSQYF,TRBD1,TRBJ2-5,NA,16,TRBV25-1
TGTGCCAGCAGCTCGACTAGCGGGAGCTTTTCTGGGGCCAACGTCCTGACTTTC,CASSSTSGSFSGANVLTF,TRBD2,TRBJ2-6,NA,18,TRBV7-9
TGCGCCAGCAGCCAAGATCCGGGACTAGCAGTAACAGATACGCAGTATTTT,CASSQDPGLAVTDTQYF,TRBD2,TRBJ2-3,NA,17,TRBV4-3
TGTGCCAGCAGCTTAGACAGGTCTAATGAAAAACTGTTTTTT,CASSLDRSNEKLFF,NA,TRBJ1-4,once,14,TRBV7-9
TGTGCCAGCAGTTTCAGGGTTCAAGGCAATCAGCCCCAGCATTTT,CASSFRVQGNQPQHF,NA,TRBJ1-5,NA,15,TRBV28
TGTGCCAGCAGTGAGCTCGGGACTAGCGGCCAAGAGACCCAGTACTTC,CASSELGTSGQETQYF,TRBD2,TRBJ2-5,NA,16,TRBV6-1
TGTGCCAGCAGCTTGGACGGGGGGACGGCCTATGGCTACACCTTC,CASSLDGGTAYGYTF,NA,TRBJ1-2,NA,15,TRBV5-6
TGTGCCAGCAGTTCGAGCTCCTACGAGCAGTACTTC,CASSSSSYEQYF,NA,TRBJ2-7,NA,12,TRBV13
TGTGCCAGCAGACCGACCAGGGTTGGAAACACCATATATTTT,CASRPTRVGNTIYF,NA,TRBJ1-3,NA,14,TRBV7-9
TGTGCCAGCAGCCAAGGTGGGGGGGCAGGAAACACCATATATTTT,CASSQGGGAGNTIYF,NA,TRBJ1-3,NA,15,TRBV4-2
TGTGCCAGCAGTGAATTGGTGGGACAGGTTTTTTCACCCCTCCACTTT,CASSELVGQVFSPLHF,TRBD1,TRBJ1-6,once,16,TRBV6-1
TGTGCCAGTAGTCCCACGGACTATGTTGCGAATGAGCAGTTCTTC,CASSPTDYVANEQFF,NA,TRBJ2-1,NA,15,TRBV19
TGTGCCAGTAGGCCGGGGGGGTCCTACGAGCAGTACTTC,CASRPGGSYEQYF,TRBD2,TRBJ2-7,NA,13,TRBV19
TGTGCCAGCAGTACAGGGGGCAATCAGCCCCAGCATTTT,CASSTGGNQPQHF,TRBD1,TRBJ1-5,NA,13,TRBV2